Listed below are T cell receptor beta chains from one sample, sequenced in a study of tissue T cells after allogeneic stem cell transplantation. Only in-frame clones appear in the TCRdb table, and some are missing; sequencing was by immunoSEQ multiplex PCR. The sample shows roughly 2,000 clones, 64% of them seen only once. The sequencing here drew on ileal tissue, taken at autopsy. Receptors were obtained from a male patient over 55 with steroid-refractory graft-versus-host disease after an allogeneic stem cell transplant. Part of the T cells may come from the graft donor. Each CDR3 is given with its conserved first and last residue. A D gene is named only where the DNA matches it firmly. The size of a clone is reported for some rows only, either as once, few or many, or as a class for expanded clones.

>NA|14|TRBJ2-6|TRBV12-5|NA
CASGLEAGANVLTF
TGTGCTAGTGGTTTAGAGGCTGGGGCCAACGTCCTGACTTTC
>large|12|TRBJ2-3|TRBV10-3|NA
CARPDPTDTQYF
TGTGCCCGCCCGGATCCCACAGATACGCAGTATTTT
>NA|13|TRBJ2-7|TRBV9|NA
CASSPGPSYEQYF
TGTGCCAGCAGCCCTGGCCCCTCCTACGAGCAGTACTTC
>few|16|TRBJ2-3|TRBV7-2|TRBD1
CASSLARTGGADTQYF
TGTGCCAGCAGCTTAGCCCGGACAGGGGGGGCAGATACGCAGTATTTT
>few|13|TRBJ2-5|TRBV6-6|NA
CASSSTVQETQYF
TGTGCCAGCAGTTCCACCGTCCAAGAGACCCAGTACTTC
>NA|13|TRBJ1-1|TRBV7-8|NA
CASSPAHTTEAFF
TGTGCCAGCAGCCCAGCCCACACAACTGAAGCTTTCTTT
>NA|19|TRBJ1-2|TRBV13|NA
CASSSPTWYRGELNYGYTF
TGTGCCAGCAGCTCCCCGACGTGGTACAGAGGAGAACTTAACTATGGCTACACCTTC
>NA|13|TRBJ1-2|TRBV5-6|NA
CASSLEAVYGYTF
TGTGCCAGCAGCTTGGAGGCAGTCTATGGCTACACCTTC
>NA|14|TRBJ2-7|TRBV6-5|TRBD2
CASSYRRGGYEQYF
TGTGCCAGCAGTTACAGGCGGGGGGGCTACGAGCAGTACTTC
>large|14|TRBJ2-1|TRBV20-1|TRBD1
CSASMSGGYNEQFF
TGCAGTGCTAGTATGTCAGGGGGCTACAATGAGCAGTTCTTC
>NA|14|TRBJ2-7|TRBV5-4|TRBD1
CASSLGQGAYEQYF
TGTGCCAGCAGCTTGGGCCAGGGGGCCTACGAGCAGTACTTC
>NA|14|TRBJ2-7|TRBV25-1|TRBD2
CASSLAGLSYEQYF
TGTGCCAGCAGTCTAGCGGGCCTCTCCTACGAGCAGTACTTC
>NA|16|TRBJ2-2|TRBV15|NA
CATSRDSRLRAGELFF
TGTGCCACCAGCAGAGATTCACGTTTACGGGCCGGGGAGCTGTTTTTT
>few|14|TRBJ1-5|TRBV19|NA
CATGRPRKDQPQHF
TGTGCCACCGGCAGACCCCGGAAGGATCAGCCCCAGCATTTT
>NA|13|TRBJ2-7|TRBV4-3|NA
CASSQERDYEQYF
TGCGCCAGCAGCCAAGAGAGGGACTACGAGCAGTACTTC
>NA|18|TRBJ2-1|TRBV28|TRBD2
CASSDTPGSGGAYNEQFF
TGTGCCAGCAGCGATACCCCCGGGAGCGGGGGGGCCTACAATGAGCAGTTCTTC
>large|15|TRBJ2-3|TRBV2|NA
CASSAGTASTDTQYF
TGTGCCAGCAGTGCGGGGACTGCTAGCACAGATACGCAGTATTTT
>NA|14|TRBJ1-6|TRBV6-5|NA
CASVGSNYNSPLHF
TGTGCCAGCGTCGGCAGTAACTATAATTCACCCCTCCACTTT
>NA|16|TRBJ1-1|TRBV5-1|NA
CASSLVTGHWGTEAFF
TGCGCCAGCAGCTTGGTCACAGGGCATTGGGGCACTGAAGCTTTCTTT
>NA|12|TRBJ1-1|TRBV5-4|NA
CASSLLGNEAFF
TGTGCCAGCAGCTTGTTGGGGAATGAAGCTTTCTTT
>NA|14|TRBJ2-2|TRBV7-2|NA
CASSEDSYTGELFF
TGTGCCAGCAGCGAGGACAGTTACACCGGGGAGCTGTTTTTT
>NA|14|TRBJ2-7|TRBV18|NA
CASSPQSGAGEQYF
TGTGCCAGCTCACCACAGTCAGGGGCCGGAGAGCAGTACTTC
>NA|13|TRBJ1-4|TRBV19|TRBD1
CASSRDRDEKLFF
TGTGCCAGTAGTAGGGACAGGGATGAAAAACTGTTTTTT
>NA|13|TRBJ2-5|TRBV10-3|NA
CATGGTGEVTQYF
TGTGCCACCGGGGGGACAGGAGAAGTGACCCAGTACTTC
>NA|16|TRBJ1-6|TRBV6-1|TRBD1
CASSEHDRAANSPLHF
TGTGCCAGCAGTGAACATGACAGGGCCGCTAATTCACCCCTCCACTTT
>few|12|TRBJ2-7|TRBV12-3/TRBV12-4|NA
CASSSGGYEQYF
TGTGCCAGCAGTTCCGGGGGCTACGAGCAGTACTTC
>few|14|TRBJ2-1|TRBV5-1|NA
CASSLAVNYNEQFF
TGCGCCAGCAGCTTGGCGGTTAACTACAATGAGCAGTTCTTC
>NA|16|TRBJ2-1|TRBV4-3|NA
CASSQDQGIPYNEQFF
TGCGCCAGCAGCCAAGATCAGGGGATCCCCTACAATGAGCAGTTCTTC